This TCR beta chain was documented in a study of CD8+ T cells in alopecia areata. Treatment meaning: oral pan-JAK inhibitor, 5-10 mg twice daily. The V gene lost 3 bases and the J gene lost 5 bases, with 13 bases spanning the gap. Germline V gene sequence: CDR1 MDHEN, CDR2 SYDVKM. The CDR3 is 14 residues long. Extraction and reverse transcription of RNA yielded cDNA as the sequencing template. Profiled with immunoSEQ multiplex PCR; TCRdb holds only in-frame clones, not every one. The table shows tens of thousands of clones, with 46% occurring only once. Source: CD8+ T cells sorted from blood, taken around week 37, from a patient treated with tofacitinib. The chain has TRBV28 and TRBJ2-5; D is undetermined. This clonotype originated in a human donor with alopecia areata. The CDR3 DNA reads TGTGCCAGCAGTTTTGTGATATTAAGGGAGACCCAGTACTTC. As protein: CASSFVILRETQYF.